These T cell receptor beta chains were read from a single sample in a study of T cells in Graves' hyperthyroidism and ophthalmopathy. TCRdb re-analysed the multiplex PCR reads in MiXCR, keeping a single row per CDR3 protein. The data hold approximately 400,000 distinct CDR3 sequences, with 15% observed a single time. Source material: blood. These receptors originate from a woman aged 25 to 39 with Graves' hyperthyroidism. CDR3s leave out the opening cysteine and the closing phenylalanine or tryptophan.

v_call	j_call	cdr3_aa
TRBV11-3	TRBJ2-3	ASSLGLAGGDTQY
TRBV18	TRBJ1-1	ASSLGQEVEAF
TRBV5-6	TRBJ1-6	ASSSRRGVHH
TRBV20-1	TRBJ2-4	SALRTGKNIQY
TRBV20-1	TRBJ2-7	SATNSGYEQY
TRBV11-2	TRBJ2-3	ASSSSGRTDTQY
TRBV9	TRBJ1-2	ASSVAPRAGYT
TRBV5-1	TRBJ2-2	ASSDSGSNTGELF
TRBV5-1	TRBJ2-3	ASSSGLAGELRDTQY
TRBV6-1	TRBJ2-3	ASRGGRGSDTQY
TRBV27	TRBJ2-3	ASSLTGETDTQY
TRBV5-4	TRBJ2-7	ASSLGRVGEQY
TRBV20-1	TRBJ1-1	SASDGTAKPPNTEAF
TRBV5-4	TRBJ1-1	ASSRRTGLGNTEAF
TRBV20-1	TRBJ2-1	SQVGGRLGEQF